Shown below are 21 T cell receptor beta chains from a single sample sequenced in a study of metastatic and nonmetastatic thyroid tumors. Via MiXCR, TCRdb re-called the PCR reads. The table records some 17,000 clones, roughly 26% of them present only once. The entire patient cohort was treatment-naive prior to thyroid surgery. The sequenced sample consisted of blood. The receptors stem from a male donor with papillary thyroid cancer or a benign thyroid nodule (not recorded which). Some clones in this sample may be carry-over from other donors' samples.

The V and J genes are TRBV5-1 and TRBJ2-1; 9 positions agree with TRBD2. The CDR3 totals 14 residues. The germline V gene has CDR1 SGHRS and CDR2 YFSETQ. V gave up 0 bases and J gave up 7 bases; unmatched junction bases: 2. CDR3 region: CASSLELAGNEQFF. The CDR3 DNA reads TGCGCCAGCAGCTTGGAGCTAGCGGGAAATGAGCAGTTCTTC.

J is TRBJ2-1 and V is TRBV15; TRBD2 aligns across 10 bases. With V trimmed by 1 base and J by 4 bases, 4 bases remained unmatched. Germline CDR1 and CDR2: LNHNV and YYDKDF (reference sequence). The CDR3 consists of 16 residues. CDR3 loop: CATSRAAGGLYNEQFF. As DNA, the CDR3 is TGTGCCACCAGCAGAGCAGCGGGAGGGTTATACAATGAGCAGTTCTTC.

This clone showed up many times. The chain employs TRBV29-1 and TRBJ2-1, with 9 bases that match TRBD1. The CDR3 is made up of 17 amino acids. V lost 0 bases and J lost 6; bases outside the gene matches: 12. CDR1 and CDR2 (germline): SQVTM, ANQGSEA. The CDR3 region has the DNA TGCAGCGTTGAAGATAACCGACTGGGACAGGGCGGCAATGAGCAGTTCTTC. Encoded protein: CSVEDNRLGQGGNEQFF.

This clone came up many times. The chain combines TRBV28 with TRBJ1-4, with TRBD1 as a possible D gene (6 bases). This CDR3 is 15 amino acids long. Per the germline V gene, CDR1 is MDHEN and CDR2 is SYDVKM. Between the trimmed V and J ends, which lost 3 bases and 7 bases, there was a span of 15 bases. CDR3 region: CASSLVGRGFEKLFF. The CDR3 coding sequence is TGTGCCAGCAGTTTGGTCGGCAGGGGCTTTGAAAAACTGTTTTTT.

Many counts were recorded for this clone. The CDR3: CASSDGGGADTQYF. CDR3 DNA sequence: TGTGCCAGCAGTGACGGCGGGGGGGCAGATACGCAGTATTTT. The chain couples TRBV6-4 to TRBJ2-3, with 9 bases fitting TRBD2. CDR1 and CDR2 (germline): MRHNA, SNTAGT. The V segment lost 2 bases and the J segment 4 bases; nucleotides outside the gene matches: 1. This CDR3 comprises 14 residues.

The table lists this clone with many counts. At the DNA level, this CDR3 is encoded by other sequences in the same sample as well. The gene calls are TRBV10-3 and TRBJ2-5; TRBD1 matches at 7 bases. The V and J ends lost 4 bases and 4 bases, in that order; junction bases with no gene match: 0. The CDR3 runs 12 residues. The germline V gene has CDR1 ENHRY and CDR2 SYGVKD. For the CDR3, the DNA is TGTGCCATCAGTGGACAGGGAGAGACCCAGTACTTC. The encoded protein is CAISGQGETQYF.

This clone rates as medium-sized. V is TRBV11-1 and J is TRBJ2-7, with D perhaps matching TRBD2 (5 bases). This CDR3 spans 13 amino acids. Trimming took 3 bases from V and 3 from J, leaving 9 bases between them. Per germline, CDR1 SGHAT and CDR2 FQDESV (reference sequence). The CDR3 here is CASSLGEHYEQYF. DNA for the CDR3: TGTGCCAGCAGCTTGGGAGAACACTACGAGCAGTACTTC.

This clone has ten or more counts. The chain couples TRBV6-2 or TRBV6-3 to TRBJ2-7, with 7 positions matching TRBD2. Germline V gene lookup returns CDR1 MNHEY and CDR2 SVGEGT. V was clipped by 6 bases and J by 2 bases; unmatched bases: 10. This CDR3 contains 15 residues. The CDR3 coding sequence is TGTGCCAGCAGAACGGGAGCGGGAAGAACCTACGAGCAGTACTTC. Its protein product is CASRTGAGRTYEQYF.

In its sample, this clone was seen many times. The chain has TRBV9 and TRBJ2-1; 13 positions agree with TRBD2. Unmatched junction bases numbered 4, after V lost 3 bases and J lost 4 bases. From germline, CDR1 is SGDLS and CDR2 YYNGEE. The CDR3 length is 16 residues. The CDR3 DNA follows: TGTGCCAGCAGCGAGACTAGCGGGGGGTTATACAATGAGCAGTTCTTC. This sequence encodes CASSETSGGLYNEQFF.

By share, this clone ranks as medium-sized (0.01 to 0.1%). V gene TRBV20-1 combines with J gene TRBJ2-6; 7 bases align to TRBD1. This CDR3 spans 16 amino acids. The J segment lost 1 base and the V segment lost 6 bases, leaving 9 bases of the junction unmatched. CDR1 and CDR2 from the germline V gene are DFQATT and SNEGSKA (reference sequence). CDR3 sequence reads: CSAAGTVRSGANVLTF. DNA of the CDR3: TGCAGTGCAGCCGGGACAGTCAGGTCTGGGGCCAACGTCCTGACTTTC.

This clone has just one count. V usage is TRBV3-1 and J usage is TRBJ1-1, with 9 nucleotides matching TRBD1. The CDR3 has 14 residues. Germline-derived CDR1 and CDR2 are LGHDT and YNNKEL (reference sequence). V was pared by 7 bases and J by 4 bases, with 7 bases of the junction left unmatched. The chain's CDR3 is CASKDRGEGTEAFF. The CDR3 coding sequence is TGTGCCAGCAAGGACAGGGGCGAGGGCACTGAAGCTTTCTTT.

The chain uses TRBV5-1 and TRBJ2-7; TRBD1 or TRBD2 may be the D gene (7 bases each). Looked up from germline, CDR1 is SGHRS and CDR2 is YFSETQ. The germline V and J ends were trimmed by 4 bases and 4 bases, with 21 bases remaining between them. The CDR3 contains 16 residues. Here the CDR3 reads CASSRGPGGRGYEQYF. CDR3 nucleotide sequence: TGCGCCAGCAGCCGGGGCCCGGGGGGCAGGGGGTACGAGCAGTACTTC.

This sequence joins TRBV20-1 and TRBJ1-5, with TRBD1 identical over 7 bases. CDR1 and CDR2 (germline): DFQATT, SNEGSKA (reference sequence). Trimming cost V 8 bases and J 4 bases; bases outside gene matches: 8. CDR3 length equals 13 residues. CDR3 bases: TGCAGTTCTATAGGCAGGGGGAATCAGCCCCAGCATTTT. Its translation is CSSIGRGNQPQHF.

The chain links TRBV3-1 to TRBJ2-2; D is unresolved. V was clipped by 6 bases and J by 0 bases, with 11 bases between them. This CDR3 contains 15 residues. Germline-derived CDR1 and CDR2 are LGHDT and YNNKEL (reference sequence). This chain's CDR3 is CASRRLRANTGELFF. The CDR3 DNA follows: TGTGCCAGCAGACGATTGCGTGCGAACACCGGGGAGCTGTTTTTT.

This chain's CDR3 is CASSVLDGSTDTQYF. Here the CDR3 DNA reads TGTGCCAGCAGCGTCCTGGACGGGAGCACAGATACGCAGTATTTT. The V call is TRBV9, the J call TRBJ2-3; D uncertain. Germline V CDR1 and CDR2: SGDLS, YYNGEE. There are 15 residues in the CDR3. V lost 2 bases and J lost 0, with 10 bases in between.

At least ten counts were recorded for this clone. The V call is TRBV20-1, the J call TRBJ2-1, with 10 bases aligning to TRBD1. The CDR3 has 13 amino acids. Germline assignment: CDR1 DFQATT and CDR2 SNEGSKA (reference sequence). With 5 bases clipped from V and 8 bases from J, the junction kept 6 bases outside the gene matches. Here the CDR3 reads CSAPGQGYDEQFF. Here the CDR3 DNA reads TGCAGTGCTCCGGGACAGGGGTATGATGAGCAGTTCTTC.

This clone occurred a few times. V gene TRBV7-2 combines with J gene TRBJ2-3; D not certain. V was shortened by 4 bases and J by 3 bases, with 5 bases between the two germline ends. The CDR3 sequence is 12 residues long. Germline V gene data show CDR1 as SGHTA and CDR2 as FQGNSA. The CDR3 coding sequence is TGTGCCAGCAGCTCAGCTACAGATACGCAGTATTTT. Amino acid sequence: CASSSATDTQYF.

By sample fraction, this clone is medium-sized. The chain carries TRBV6-1 and TRBJ1-1; D gene uncertain. The CDR3 length is 14 residues. CDR1 and CDR2 from the germline V gene are MNHNS and SASEGT. The V and J ends lost 7 bases and 1 base respectively, with 13 bases between them. CDR3 sequence: CASKRPEENTEAFF. CDR3 nucleotides: TGTGCCAGCAAAAGACCCGAGGAGAACACTGAAGCTTTCTTT.

Ten or more counts support this clone. The chain carries TRBV27 and TRBJ2-7; 7 nucleotides agree with TRBD1. Trimming removed 2 bases from V and 3 bases from J; junction bases left unmatched: 4. The germline V gene encodes CDR1 MNHEY and CDR2 SMNVEV (reference sequence). The length of the CDR3 is 14 residues. The CDR3 is CASSLRWDSYEQYF. Written as DNA, the CDR3 is TGTGCCAGCAGTTTAAGATGGGACAGCTACGAGCAGTACTTC.

This clone was counted only a few times. V and J are TRBV6-5 and TRBJ2-5; a possible D gene is TRBD2 (6 bases). The CDR3 length is 16 residues. V lost 0 bases to trimming and J lost 5 bases, with 16 bases between them. CDR1 and CDR2 from the germline V gene are MNHEY and SVGAGI. CDR3 coding DNA: TGTGCCAGCAGTTACTCGGAGGGAGAGGGAAGGGAGACCCAGTACTTC. Translation: CASSYSEGEGRETQYF.

The J gene is TRBJ2-1, the V gene TRBV2, with 13 bases that match TRBD2. This CDR3 is 16 amino acids long. The germline V gene has CDR1 SNHLY and CDR2 FYNNEI. Trimming cost V 5 bases and J 8 bases; bases outside gene matches: 9. Here the CDR3 DNA reads TGTGCCAGCAGTCCTAGGACTAGCGGGAGCGTCCATGAGCAGTTCTTC. This codes for CASSPRTSGSVHEQFF. Full variable domain (outside the CDR3, taken from reference TRBV2 and TRBJ2-1): EPEVTQTPSHQVTQMGQEVILRCVPISNHLYFYWYRQILGQKVEFLVSFYNNEISEKSEIFDDQFSVERPDGSNFTLKIRSTKLEDSAMYFCASSPRTSGSVHEQFFGPGTRLTVL.